This T cell receptor beta chain was captured by sequencing in a study of graft-versus-host responses after intestinal transplantation. Study-wide context: Isolated intestinal, liver-intestinal, or multivisceral transplants were what recipients had. Anti-thymocyte globulin served as induction for all recipients, who then took tacrolimus and steroids for about three years.

The starting material, graft tissue, was processed to release intraepithelial and lamina propria lymphocytes. Notes on the study in general: GvH clones were identified in recipient marrow, with some first appearing in ileum or blood.

Notes on this clone: No antigen is known for it.

V shed 8 bases and J 4 bases; nucleotides not matched to a gene: 4. The CDR3 contains 12 residues. CDR1 is LNHDA and CDR2 is SQIVND in the germline V gene (reference sequence). Only in-frame clones appear in the TCRdb table, and some are missing; sequencing was by immunoSEQ multiplex PCR. The table includes under 4,000 clones, about 79% detected once. The chain carries TRBV19 and TRBJ1-2, with 7 bases aligning to TRBD1. The TCR comes from a human patient who received an intestinal transplant, so some T cells may come from the graft donor. The input for sequencing was ileum tissue, taken approximately 17 and 21 days after intestinal transplantation. This chain's CDR3 is CASRRDSYGYTF. CDR3 DNA: TGTGCCAGTCGCCGGGACAGCTATGGCTACACCTTC.